These 25 T cell receptor beta chains share one sample of origin, sequenced in a study of early T cells in non-severe SARS-CoV-2 infection. One entry per CDR3 protein, called by TCRdb with MiXCR from the 5' RACE reads. The sample lists under 85,000 distinct CDR3 sequences, 11% to 15% seen once, with approximately 10% in the top ten. The sequenced material came from whole blood. These receptors were taken from an adult who was a healthcare worker with PCR-confirmed SARS-CoV-2 infection or an uninfected control (not recorded which).

This clonotype was seen ten or more times. The V and J genes are TRBV7-6 and TRBJ2-1; TRBD2 matches at 8 bases. Germline CDR1 SGHVS, CDR2 FNYEAQ. The CDR3 sequence is 12 residues long. The trim removed 5 bases at V and 12 bases at J, leaving 6 bases unmatched. The CDR3 region has the DNA TGTGCCAGCAGCCATCTAAGCGGGGGGCAGTTCTTC. Translated: CASSHLSGGQFF. Drawing the rest from reference TRBV7-6 and TRBJ2-1, the complete variable domain is GAGVSQSPRYKVTKRGQDVALRCDPISGHVSLYWYRQALGQGPEFLTYFNYEAQQDKSGLPNDRFSAERPEGSISTLTIQRTEQRDSAMYRCASSHLSGGQFFGPGTRLTVL.

The V call is TRBV5-1, the J call TRBJ1-6, with 7 bases identical to TRBD1. CDR1 is SGHRS, CDR2 YFSETQ, per germline. The length of the CDR3 is 15 residues. V lost 0 bases, J lost 15 bases, and 12 bases stayed unmatched. The DNA for the CDR3 is TGCGCCAGCAGCTTGGACGGACAGGCGACCTGGCTCCTCCACTTT. Encoded protein: CASSLDGQATWLLHF.

This clonotype appeared a few times. The chain is built from TRBV5-1 and TRBJ2-3, with D hard to call. V lost 1 base and J lost 3, with 3 bases in between. The CDR3 consists of 12 residues. Germline V lookup: CDR1 SGHRS, CDR2 YFSETQ. The CDR3 spells CASSLTTDTQYF. The CDR3, as DNA: TGCGCCAGCAGCTTGACGACAGATACGCAGTATTTT.

This clonotype was recorded at least ten times. The V and J genes are TRBV11-1 and TRBJ1-1; unclear D gene. This CDR3 contains 14 residues. The V gene's germline CDR1 is SGHAT and CDR2 FQDESV (reference sequence). The V end was cut by 4 bases, the J end by 4 bases, with 13 bases between. CDR3 region: CASSSVPEGTEAFF. The CDR3 DNA is TGTGCCAGCAGCTCGGTCCCGGAGGGCACTGAAGCTTTCTTT.

This chain uses TRBV6-5 with TRBJ1-4; 10 nucleotides match TRBD1. The V segment lost 6 bases and the J segment 2 bases; nucleotides outside the gene matches: 6. Germline V CDR1 and CDR2: MNHEY, SVGAGI. CDR3 length: 16 amino acids. The CDR3 reads CASSRDRGSTNEKLFF. The CDR3 bases are TGTGCCAGCAGCCGGGACAGGGGTTCCACTAATGAAAAACTGTTTTTT.

The genes are TRBV29-1 and TRBJ2-7; maybe TRBD2 (6 bases). The V gene's germline CDR1 is SQVTM and CDR2 ANQGSEA. Trimming took off 4 bases at V and 1 base at J, with 8 bases between the two ends. This CDR3 has 12 residues. The CDR3 nucleotides read TGCAGCGTTGGTGCGGGATCCTACGAGCAGTACTTC. It yields the protein CSVGAGSYEQYF.

The V gene is TRBV4-2, the J gene TRBJ1-6; a possible D gene is TRBD1 (6 bases). In germline, CDR1 is LGHNA, CDR2 YNFKEQ. V gave up 4 bases and J gave up 0 bases, with 13 bases separating them. The CDR3 has 17 residues. The CDR3 reads CASSLGQSGSYNSPLHF. CDR3 coding DNA: TGTGCCAGCAGCCTCGGACAGTCCGGCTCCTATAATTCACCCCTCCACTTT.

The chain is built from TRBV27 and TRBJ1-6, with TRBD1 matching over 9 bases. The germline V gene has CDR1 MNHEY and CDR2 SMNVEV (reference sequence). The CDR3 consists of 15 residues. The junction had 5 bases not matched to a gene; V was cut back by 4 bases and J by 7 bases. This chain's CDR3 is CASSSGTGRNSPLHF. CDR3 sequence (DNA): TGTGCCAGCAGTTCAGGGACAGGGAGGAATTCACCCCTCCACTTT.

This clonotype has more than one count but fewer than ten. CDR3 sequence: CSARDQDSGNTIYF. Written as DNA, the CDR3 is TGCAGTGCTAGAGATCAAGACTCTGGAAACACCATATATTTT. The rearrangement uses TRBV20-1 and TRBJ1-3; D is unresolved. CDR3 length: 14 amino acids. V was clipped by 0 bases and J by 0 bases, with 6 bases between them. Germline CDR1 reads DFQATT; CDR2 reads SNEGSKA (reference sequence).

The gene calls are TRBV4-2 and TRBJ2-1, with 10 bases matching TRBD2. The V gene end was trimmed by 4 bases and the J gene end by 4 bases; junction bases not matched to a gene: 7. CDR1 and CDR2 from the germline V gene are LGHNA and YNFKEQ. The CDR3 spans 16 residues. CDR3 coding DNA: TGTGCCAGCAGCCCTGTACTAGCGGGGCAATACAATGAGCAGTTCTTC. Protein: CASSPVLAGQYNEQFF.

This clonotype has more than one count but fewer than ten. V and J are TRBV15 and TRBJ1-1; D is perhaps TRBD1 (5 bases). The V and J ends lost 4 bases and 1 base respectively, with 7 bases between them. Germline V CDR1 and CDR2: LNHNV, YYDKDF (reference sequence). The CDR3 sequence is 13 residues long. CDR3 protein: CATSTDRNTEAFF. In DNA, the CDR3 is TGTGCCACCAGCACCGACAGGAACACTGAAGCTTTCTTT.

The J gene is TRBJ2-7, the V gene TRBV27; possibly TRBD2 for D (7 bases). The germline V gene has CDR1 MNHEY and CDR2 SMNVEV (reference sequence). The germline V and J ends were trimmed by 8 bases and 4 bases, with 21 bases remaining between them. The CDR3 is 15 amino acids. In DNA, the CDR3 is TGTGCCAGCGCCCTACGGGGGGCGCAAGGATACGAGCAGTACTTC. This gives the protein CASALRGAQGYEQYF.

The table lists this clonotype with a few counts. The rearrangement links TRBV9 to TRBJ2-3; TRBD1 matches at 10 bases. The germline gives CDR1 SGDLS, CDR2 YYNGEE. This CDR3 is 15 amino acids long. With 3 bases clipped from V and 4 bases from J, the junction kept 5 bases outside the gene matches. The CDR3 is CASSAEDRGADTQYF. The CDR3 DNA is TGTGCCAGCAGCGCCGAGGACAGGGGGGCAGATACGCAGTATTTT.

This clonotype was counted many times. The chain recombines TRBV9 with TRBJ2-3; 10 positions match TRBD2. The CDR3 totals 16 residues. Unmatched junction bases numbered 10, after V lost 2 bases and J lost 7 bases. CDR1 is SGDLS and CDR2 is YYNGEE in the germline V gene. CDR3 DNA sequence: TGTGCCAGCAGCGTCTCCCAGCGGGGGGGCATCAATACGCAGTATTTT. Translating gives CASSVSQRGGINTQYF. The variable domain in full, completed from reference TRBV9 and TRBJ2-3, reads DSGVTQTPKHLITATGQRVTLRCSPRSGDLSVYWYQQSLDQGLQFLIQYYNGEERAKGNILERFSAQQFPDLHSELNLSSLELGDSALYFCASSVSQRGGINTQYFGPGTRLTVL.

In its sample, this clonotype was seen many times. The chain recombines TRBV11-2 with TRBJ1-2; D not certain. Germline CDR1 reads SGHAT; CDR2 reads FQNNGV. The CDR3 has 13 residues. The V gene lost 3 bases and the J gene lost 4 bases, with 9 bases spanning the gap. The CDR3 DNA is TGTGCCAGCAGCTTCGAGGGCGCCTATGGCTACACCTTC. This codes for CASSFEGAYGYTF.

There are many counts of this clonotype. The V gene is TRBV20-1, the J gene TRBJ2-7; 9 bases match TRBD1. There are 14 residues in the CDR3. With 6 bases clipped from V and 4 bases from J, the junction kept 10 bases outside the gene matches. Germline V gene data show CDR1 as DFQATT and CDR2 as SNEGSKA (reference sequence). CDR3 loop: CSAYPGQGGYEQYF. In DNA form, the CDR3 reads TGCAGTGCGTACCCGGGACAGGGTGGGTACGAGCAGTACTTC.

The chain combines TRBV7-2 with TRBJ2-7; unclear D gene. The V gene's germline CDR1 is SGHTA and CDR2 FQGNSA. Between the trimmed V and J ends, which lost 3 bases and 7 bases, there was a span of 10 bases. The CDR3 contains 12 residues. The CDR3 DNA reads as TGTGCCAGCAGCTTTCTCGTGGGTGAGCAGTACTTC. Translating it yields CASSFLVGEQYF.

This rearrangement joins TRBV5-1 to TRBJ1-1, with a tentative D call TRBD1 (6 bases). The CDR3 has 16 amino acids. Germline V gene data show CDR1 as SGHRS and CDR2 as YFSETQ. Trimming shortened V by 1 base and J by 5 bases, and 18 bases separated the two germline ends. The CDR3 protein is CASSLNFPGQATEAFF. The CDR3 DNA reads as TGCGCCAGCAGCTTGAATTTTCCGGGACAAGCAACTGAAGCTTTCTTT.

This clonotype was observed at least ten times. The rearrangement joins TRBV29-1 to TRBJ2-1, with 8 bases aligning to TRBD1. This CDR3 has 13 residues. Germline assignment: CDR1 SQVTM and CDR2 ANQGSEA. V lost 2 bases and J lost 8; bases outside the gene matches: 5. The CDR3 nucleotides read TGCAGCGTTGAACGGACAGGGCGGGATGAGCAGTTCTTC. Protein product: CSVERTGRDEQFF.

The rearrangement uses TRBV5-5 and TRBJ2-2; a weak D match, TRBD2 (6 bases). Trimming removed 1 base from V and 5 bases from J, with 12 bases in between. Germline-derived CDR1 and CDR2 are SGHKS and YYEKEE (reference sequence). The CDR3 runs 15 residues. The CDR3 coding sequence is TGTGCCAGCAGCTTGTCGGCAGGGACTACCGGGGAGCTGTTTTTT. Encoded protein: CASSLSAGTTGELFF.

The CDR3 loop is CASSLWGSGYTDTQYF. As DNA, the CDR3 is TGTGCCAGCAGTTTATGGGGGTCCGGATACACAGATACGCAGTATTTT. The chain has TRBV27 and TRBJ2-3, with D tentatively TRBD1 or TRBD2 (5 bases each). Trimming removed 1 base at V and 2 bases at J, with 13 bases between. There are 16 residues in the CDR3. The germline V gene encodes CDR1 MNHEY and CDR2 SMNVEV (reference sequence).

The gene calls are TRBV29-1 and TRBJ2-7; 15 bases fit TRBD2. This CDR3 is 14 amino acids long. The germline gives CDR1 SQVTM, CDR2 ANQGSEA. The V gene end was trimmed by 6 bases and the J gene end by 7 bases; junction bases not matched to a gene: 7. CDR3: CSVELGLAGGEQYF. The CDR3 DNA sequence: TGCAGCGTGGAGCTGGGACTAGCGGGGGGTGAGCAGTACTTC.

In this sample, this clonotype turned up many times. The chain is built from TRBV28 and TRBJ1-1, with 11 bases identical to TRBD1. The CDR3 consists of 15 residues. The V segment lost 2 bases and the J segment 3 bases; nucleotides outside the gene matches: 2. The germline V gene encodes CDR1 MDHEN and CDR2 SYDVKM. CDR3 region: CASSLRGQGDTEAFF. The CDR3 DNA follows: TGTGCCAGCAGTTTACGGGGACAGGGGGACACTGAAGCTTTCTTT.

This clonotype was detected ten times or more. The rearrangement joins TRBV12-3 or TRBV12-4 to TRBJ2-1, with TRBD2 identical over 9 bases. The CDR3 covers 15 residues. The V and J ends lost 5 bases and 4 bases, in that order; junction bases with no gene match: 6. CDR3 DNA sequence: TGTGCCAGCAGTCCCCGACTAGCGGAGTACAATGAGCAGTTCTTC. Its translation: CASSPRLAEYNEQFF.

This clonotype turned up a few times. V gene TRBV9 combines with J gene TRBJ1-6, with 8 bases that match TRBD1. V dropped 3 bases and J dropped 5; count of bases not matched to a gene: 10. The germline V gene encodes CDR1 SGDLS and CDR2 YYNGEE. The CDR3 contains 17 residues. In DNA form, the CDR3 reads TGTGCCAGCAGCGGACGGCCACGGACAGGGAATAATTCACCCCTCCACTTT. It specifies CASSGRPRTGNNSPLHF.